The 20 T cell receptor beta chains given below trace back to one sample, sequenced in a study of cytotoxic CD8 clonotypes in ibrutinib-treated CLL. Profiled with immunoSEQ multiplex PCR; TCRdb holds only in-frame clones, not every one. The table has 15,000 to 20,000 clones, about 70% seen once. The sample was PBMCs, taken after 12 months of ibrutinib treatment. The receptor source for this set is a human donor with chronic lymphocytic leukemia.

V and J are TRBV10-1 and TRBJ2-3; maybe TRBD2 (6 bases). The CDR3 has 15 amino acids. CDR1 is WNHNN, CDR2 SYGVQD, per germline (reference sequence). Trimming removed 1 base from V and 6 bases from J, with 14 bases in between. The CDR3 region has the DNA TGCGCCAGCAGTGAGTTTTCTGGGAGGACGGATACGCAGTATTTT. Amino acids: CASSEFSGRTDTQYF.

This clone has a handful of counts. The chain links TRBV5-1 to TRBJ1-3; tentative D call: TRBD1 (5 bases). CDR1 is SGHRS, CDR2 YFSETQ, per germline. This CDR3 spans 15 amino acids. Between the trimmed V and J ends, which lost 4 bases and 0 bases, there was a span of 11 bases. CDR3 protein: CASSETGDSGNTIYF. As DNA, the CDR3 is TGCGCCAGCAGCGAAACAGGCGACTCTGGAAACACCATATATTTT.

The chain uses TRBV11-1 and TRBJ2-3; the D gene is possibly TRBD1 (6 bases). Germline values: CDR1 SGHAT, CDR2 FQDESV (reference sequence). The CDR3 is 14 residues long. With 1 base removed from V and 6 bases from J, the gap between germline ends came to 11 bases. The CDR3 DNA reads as TGTGCCAGCAGCTTAGACAGAACAGGGGATACGCAGTATTTT. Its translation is CASSLDRTGDTQYF.

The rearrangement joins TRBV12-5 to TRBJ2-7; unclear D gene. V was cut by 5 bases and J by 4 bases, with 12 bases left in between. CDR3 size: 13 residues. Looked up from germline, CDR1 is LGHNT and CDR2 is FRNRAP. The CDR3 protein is CASGQDWFYEQYF. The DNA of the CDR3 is TGTGCTAGTGGTCAAGACTGGTTTTACGAGCAGTACTTC.

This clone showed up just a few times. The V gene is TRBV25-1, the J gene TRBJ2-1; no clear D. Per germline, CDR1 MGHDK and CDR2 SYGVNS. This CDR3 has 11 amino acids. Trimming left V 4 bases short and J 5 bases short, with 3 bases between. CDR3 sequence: CASSANNEQFF. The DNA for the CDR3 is TGTGCCAGCAGTGCCAACAATGAGCAGTTCTTC.

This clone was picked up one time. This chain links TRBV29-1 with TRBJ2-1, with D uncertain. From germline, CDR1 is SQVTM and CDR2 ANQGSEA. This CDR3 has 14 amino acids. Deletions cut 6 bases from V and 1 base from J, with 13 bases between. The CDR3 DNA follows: TGCAGCGTCCCCCATGCGGTTTCCTACAATGAGCAGTTCTTC. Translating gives CSVPHAVSYNEQFF.

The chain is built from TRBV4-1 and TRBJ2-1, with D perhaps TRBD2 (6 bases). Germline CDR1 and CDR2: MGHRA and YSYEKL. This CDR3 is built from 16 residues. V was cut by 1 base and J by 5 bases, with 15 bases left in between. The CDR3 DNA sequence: TGCGCCAGCAGCCAAGTTATGGAGGGTCGCAACAATGAGCAGTTCTTC. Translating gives CASSQVMEGRNNEQFF.

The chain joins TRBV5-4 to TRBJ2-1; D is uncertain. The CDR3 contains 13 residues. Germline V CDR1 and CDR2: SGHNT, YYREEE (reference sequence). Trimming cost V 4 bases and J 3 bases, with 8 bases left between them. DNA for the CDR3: TGTGCCAGCAGCAAGGACCGCTACAATGAGCAGTTCTTC. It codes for CASSKDRYNEQFF.

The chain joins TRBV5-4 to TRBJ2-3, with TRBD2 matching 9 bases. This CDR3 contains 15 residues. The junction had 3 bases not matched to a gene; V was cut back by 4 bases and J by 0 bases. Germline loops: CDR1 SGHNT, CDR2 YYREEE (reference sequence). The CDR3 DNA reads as TGTGCCAGCAGCCTAGCGGGACCTAGCACAGATACGCAGTATTTT. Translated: CASSLAGPSTDTQYF. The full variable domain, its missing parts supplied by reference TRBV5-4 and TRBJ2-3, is ETGVTQSPTHLIKTRGQQVTLRCSSQSGHNTVSWYQQALGQGPQFIFQYYREEENGRGNFPPRFSGLQFPNYSSELNVNALELDDSALYLCASSLAGPSTDTQYFGPGTRLTVL.

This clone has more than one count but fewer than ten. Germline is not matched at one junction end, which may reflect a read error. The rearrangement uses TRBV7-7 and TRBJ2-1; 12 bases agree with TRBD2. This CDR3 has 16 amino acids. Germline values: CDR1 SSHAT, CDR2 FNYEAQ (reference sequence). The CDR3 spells CASSLATSGSINEQFF. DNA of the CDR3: TGTGCTAGCAGCTTAGCGACTAGCGGGAGTATTAATGAGCAGTTCTTC.

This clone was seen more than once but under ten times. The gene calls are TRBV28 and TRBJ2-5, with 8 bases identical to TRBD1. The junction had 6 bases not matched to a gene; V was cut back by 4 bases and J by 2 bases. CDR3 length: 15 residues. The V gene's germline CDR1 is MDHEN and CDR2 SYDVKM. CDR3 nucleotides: TGTGCCAGCAGTTACCCGACAGGGGCGCAAGAGACCCAGTACTTC. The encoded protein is CASSYPTGAQETQYF.

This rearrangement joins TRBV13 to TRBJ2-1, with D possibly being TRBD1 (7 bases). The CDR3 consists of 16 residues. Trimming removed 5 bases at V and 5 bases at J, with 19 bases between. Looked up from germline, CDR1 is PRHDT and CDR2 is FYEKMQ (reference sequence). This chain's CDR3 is CASSHLGQGGHNEQFF. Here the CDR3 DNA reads TGTGCCAGCAGCCATCTCGGGCAGGGGGGCCACAATGAGCAGTTCTTC.

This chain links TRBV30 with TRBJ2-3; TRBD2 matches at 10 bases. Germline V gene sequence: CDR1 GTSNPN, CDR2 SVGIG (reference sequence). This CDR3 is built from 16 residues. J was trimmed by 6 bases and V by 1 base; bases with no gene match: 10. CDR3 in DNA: TGTGCCTGGAGTGACAAGACTAGCGGGCCCAGGGATACGCAGTATTTT. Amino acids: CAWSDKTSGPRDTQYF.

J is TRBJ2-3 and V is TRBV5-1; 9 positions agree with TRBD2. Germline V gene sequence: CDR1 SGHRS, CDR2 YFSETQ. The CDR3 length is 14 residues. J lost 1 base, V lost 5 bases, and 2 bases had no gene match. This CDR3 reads CASSSSGGTDTQYF. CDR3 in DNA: TGCGCCAGCAGTTCTAGCGGGGGCACAGATACGCAGTATTTT.

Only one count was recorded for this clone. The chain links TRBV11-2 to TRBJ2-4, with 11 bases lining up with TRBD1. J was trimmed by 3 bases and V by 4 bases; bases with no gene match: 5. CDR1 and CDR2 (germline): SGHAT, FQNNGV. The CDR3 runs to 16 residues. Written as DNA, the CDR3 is TGTGCCAGCAGCTATGGACAGGGGGCTGGCAAAAACATTCAGTACTTC. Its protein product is CASSYGQGAGKNIQYF.

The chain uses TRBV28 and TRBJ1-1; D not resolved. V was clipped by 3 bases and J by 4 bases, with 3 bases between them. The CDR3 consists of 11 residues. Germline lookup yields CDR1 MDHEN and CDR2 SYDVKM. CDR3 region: CASSLGTEAFF. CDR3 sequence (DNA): TGTGCCAGCAGTTTGGGCACTGAAGCTTTCTTT.

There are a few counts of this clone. The CDR3 DNA is TGTGCCAGCAGCCCAATGGGTCAACAGCCCCAGCATTTT. Protein sequence: CASSPMGQQPQHF. The gene calls are TRBV7-9 and TRBJ1-5; D gene ambiguous. Germline CDR1 SEHNR, CDR2 FQNEAQ (reference sequence). V lost 5 bases and J 7 bases, leaving 12 bases between the germline ends. This CDR3 comprises 13 residues.

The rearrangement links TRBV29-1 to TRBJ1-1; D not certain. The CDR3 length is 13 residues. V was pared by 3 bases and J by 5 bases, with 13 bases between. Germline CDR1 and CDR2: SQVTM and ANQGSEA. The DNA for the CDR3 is TGCAGCGTTGACCCGGGAGGGAGGACTGAAGCTTTCTTT. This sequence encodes CSVDPGGRTEAFF.

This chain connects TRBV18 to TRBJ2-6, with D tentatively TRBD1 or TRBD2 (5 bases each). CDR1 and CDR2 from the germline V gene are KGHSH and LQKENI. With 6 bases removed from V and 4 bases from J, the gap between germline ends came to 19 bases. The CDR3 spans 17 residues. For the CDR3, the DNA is TGTGCCAGCTCCATCCATGAGGGGTTGTCAGGGGCCAACGTCCTGACTTTC. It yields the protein CASSIHEGLSGANVLTF.

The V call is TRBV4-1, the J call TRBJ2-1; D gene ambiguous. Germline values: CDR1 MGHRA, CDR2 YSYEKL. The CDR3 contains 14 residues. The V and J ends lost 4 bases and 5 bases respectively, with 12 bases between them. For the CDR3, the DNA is TGCGCCAGCAGCCTCACTAATAGTAACAATGAGCAGTTCTTC. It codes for CASSLTNSNNEQFF.